The 13 T cell receptor beta chains below all came from one sample that was sequenced in a study of response to subunit inactivated influenza vaccine. MiXCR was run by TCRdb on the RT-PCR reads, yielding one entry per CDR3 protein. Of roughly 190,000 distinct CDR3 sequences in the sample, 13% to 15% are singletons; the top ten hold approximately 24%. Material: CD8+ T cells sorted from PBMCs, obtained about 5 days after vaccination. The receptors were gathered from a man in his forties or fifties who received an inactivated influenza vaccine.

The table lists this clonotype with a few counts. The genes are TRBV21-1 and TRBJ2-3; the table assigns TRBD1, which was not confirmed against the DNA. TRBV21-1 is assigned pseudogene status. The CDR3 has 17 amino acids. The CDR3 loop is CASSKGAGQVDTDTQYF. In DNA, the CDR3 is TGTGCCAGCAGCAAAGGGGCGGGACAGGTGGACACAGATACGCAGTATTTT.

The chain employs TRBV28 and TRBJ1-2; D not resolved. Germline V lookup: CDR1 MDHEN, CDR2 SYDVKM. CDR3 length: 16 amino acids. Trimming pared 4 bases from V and 1 base from J, leaving 16 bases between. The chain's CDR3 is CASSSQGATLNYGYTF. In DNA form, the CDR3 reads TGTGCCAGCAGTTCCCAAGGAGCCACCCTTAACTATGGCTACACCTTC.

This clonotype was counted only a few times. The rearrangement links TRBV14 to TRBJ2-7; TRBD2 agrees at 8 bases. The CDR3 has 13 amino acids. In germline, CDR1 is SGHDN, CDR2 FVKESK. Trimming took 4 bases from V and 5 from J; bases not matched to a gene: 4. CDR3 coding DNA: TGTGCCAGCAGCCGGACTAGCCGCCACGAGCAGTACTTC. The encoded protein is CASSRTSRHEQYF. The full variable domain, with the rest looked up from reference TRBV14 and TRBJ2-7, is EAGVTQFPSHSVIEKGQTVTLRCDPISGHDNLYWYRRVMGKEIKFLLHFVKESKQDESGMPNNRFLAERTGGTYSTLKVQPAELEDSGVYFCASSRTSRHEQYFGPGTRLTVT.

This clonotype turned up a few times. V and J are TRBV6-4 and TRBJ2-3; TRBD2 agrees at 7 bases. This CDR3 has 15 amino acids. Germline V lookup: CDR1 MRHNA, CDR2 SNTAGT. Trimming took 5 bases from V and 2 from J; bases not matched to a gene: 7. CDR3: CASSPFRGDTDTQYF. The CDR3 nucleotides are TGTGCCAGCAGTCCCTTCCGGGGGGACACAGATACGCAGTATTTT.

This clonotype was counted only a few times. J is TRBJ2-1 and V is TRBV6-2 or TRBV6-3, with 8 bases aligning to TRBD1. Germline V gene lookup returns CDR1 MNHEY and CDR2 SVGEGT. The length of the CDR3 is 15 residues. With V trimmed by 5 bases and J by 7 bases, 10 bases remained unmatched. Here the CDR3 reads CASSNRDRIGNEQFF. CDR3 DNA: TGTGCCAGCAGTAACCGGGACAGGATTGGAAATGAGCAGTTCTTC.

This clonotype was seen more than once but under ten times. The chain couples TRBV15 to TRBJ2-3; 8 bases agree with TRBD2. Germline V gene data show CDR1 as LNHNV and CDR2 as YYDKDF (reference sequence). V was pared by 1 base and J by 0 bases, with 12 bases of the junction left unmatched. This CDR3 spans 19 amino acids. The CDR3 DNA is TGTGCCACCAGCAGAGTGGCTAGCGGGTTTACTGCTAGCACAGATACGCAGTATTTT. Amino acids: CATSRVASGFTASTDTQYF.

This clonotype has a handful of counts. The J gene is TRBJ2-3, the V gene TRBV11-1; 12 nucleotides agree with TRBD2. With 5 bases clipped from V and 0 bases from J, the junction kept 12 bases outside the gene matches. The CDR3 has 19 amino acids. The V gene's germline CDR1 is SGHAT and CDR2 FQDESV (reference sequence). The CDR3 coding sequence is TGTGCCAGCAGCGTCGCTTTTCGGACTAGCGGGGAAAGCACAGATACGCAGTATTTT. This codes for CASSVAFRTSGESTDTQYF.

There are a few counts of this clonotype. V and J are TRBV15 and TRBJ2-3; no clear D gene. Germline V gene lookup returns CDR1 LNHNV and CDR2 YYDKDF (reference sequence). Trimming took off 1 base at V and 3 bases at J, with 5 bases between the two ends. The CDR3 runs to 13 residues. The CDR3 sequence: CATSRVRTDTQYF. The DNA of the CDR3 is TGTGCCACCAGCAGAGTAAGGACAGATACGCAGTATTTT.

V usage is TRBV29-1 and J usage is TRBJ2-3; no definite D call. The CDR3 totals 15 residues. V was cut by 0 bases and J by 0 bases, with 10 bases left in between. In germline, CDR1 is SQVTM, CDR2 ANQGSEA. Written as DNA, the CDR3 is TGCAGCGTTGAAGATTCGACTCAAAGCACAGATACGCAGTATTTT. This codes for CSVEDSTQSTDTQYF.

This clonotype has a count of ten or more. This chain uses TRBV29-1 with TRBJ2-7; TRBD1 matches 7 bases. Germline V gene data show CDR1 as SQVTM and CDR2 as ANQGSEA. The CDR3 spans 13 residues. V lost 4 bases and J lost 3; bases outside the gene matches: 6. The CDR3 sequence is CSVVADRVYEQYF. CDR3 coding DNA: TGCAGCGTTGTCGCCGACAGGGTCTACGAGCAGTACTTC.

This chain connects TRBV29-1 to TRBJ2-7, with 7 bases lining up with TRBD2. The length of the CDR3 is 14 residues. Germline V gene data show CDR1 as SQVTM and CDR2 as ANQGSEA. The V gene end was trimmed by 1 base and the J gene end by 3 bases; junction bases not matched to a gene: 6. The CDR3 loop is CSVEGRGGNYEQYF. The CDR3 nucleotides read TGCAGCGTTGAAGGCCGCGGGGGAAACTACGAGCAGTACTTC.

This clonotype was seen a few times. The chain carries TRBV13 and TRBJ2-1; the D gene is possibly TRBD2 (6 bases). The germline V gene has CDR1 PRHDT and CDR2 FYEKMQ (reference sequence). The ends were cut back, 4 bases at V and 7 bases at J, with 11 bases in the middle. The CDR3 is 13 residues long. The CDR3 here is CASSYGSPNEQFF. Written as DNA, the CDR3 is TGTGCCAGCAGCTACGGGAGCCCTAATGAGCAGTTCTTC.

A few counts support this clonotype. The chain links TRBV14 to TRBJ2-1; 9 bases fit TRBD2. Germline lookup yields CDR1 SGHDN and CDR2 FVKESK. The CDR3 is made up of 17 amino acids. The trim removed 1 base at V and 5 bases at J, leaving 9 bases unmatched. CDR3 protein: CASSQVPSGRWDNEQFF. The CDR3 bases are TGTGCCAGCAGCCAAGTTCCGAGCGGGAGGTGGGACAATGAGCAGTTCTTC.